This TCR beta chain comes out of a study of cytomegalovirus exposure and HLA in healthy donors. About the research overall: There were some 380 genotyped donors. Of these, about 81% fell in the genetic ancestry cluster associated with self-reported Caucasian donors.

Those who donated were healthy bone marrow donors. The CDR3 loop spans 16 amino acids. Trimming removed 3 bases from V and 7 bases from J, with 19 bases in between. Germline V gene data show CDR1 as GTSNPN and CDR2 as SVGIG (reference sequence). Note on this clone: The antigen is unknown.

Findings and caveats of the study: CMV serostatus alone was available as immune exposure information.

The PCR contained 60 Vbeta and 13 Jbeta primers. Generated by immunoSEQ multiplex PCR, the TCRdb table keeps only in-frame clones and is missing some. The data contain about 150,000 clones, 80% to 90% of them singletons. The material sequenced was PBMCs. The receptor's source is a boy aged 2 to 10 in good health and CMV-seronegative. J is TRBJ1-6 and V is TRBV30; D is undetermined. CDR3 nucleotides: TGTGCCTGGAGCGCTCCAAGGACTTTCGAGAATTCACCCCTCCACTTT. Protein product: CAWSAPRTFENSPLHF.